These 11 T cell receptor beta chains came from one sample sequenced in a study of cytomegalovirus exposure and HLA in healthy donors. Use of 60 Vbeta and 13 Jbeta primers characterized the PCR. The table came from immunoSEQ multiplex PCR; TCRdb's copy has only in-frame clones and leaves some out. This table holds some 60,000 clones. Sequencing was done on a sample of PBMCs. The receptors here all came from a male donor in good health and CMV-seronegative.

This rearrangement joins TRBV18 to TRBJ1-1; TRBD1 matches at 9 bases. Germline values: CDR1 KGHSH, CDR2 LQKENI. Germline trimming cut 5 bases from V and 0 bases from J; bases unmatched to any gene: 7. This CDR3 comprises 16 residues. CDR3: CASSEETGGVNTEAFF. The DNA for the CDR3 is TGTGCCAGCTCAGAGGAGACAGGGGGAGTGAACACTGAAGCTTTCTTT.

The chain is built from TRBV7-2 and TRBJ1-1; 7 nucleotides match TRBD1. V shed 2 bases and J 4 bases; nucleotides not matched to a gene: 4. Germline CDR1 reads SGHTA; CDR2 reads FQGNSA. The CDR3 loop spans 14 amino acids. The DNA for the CDR3 is TGTGCCAGCAGCTTACAGGACAGGTCCACTGAAGCTTTCTTT. Protein: CASSLQDRSTEAFF.

The rearrangement links TRBV5-4 to TRBJ2-7, with no clear D. Germline V gene sequence: CDR1 SGHNT, CDR2 YYREEE (reference sequence). V dropped 3 bases and J dropped 2 bases, with 6 bases sitting between them. The CDR3 runs 12 residues. CDR3 sequence: CASSYSAYEQYF. The DNA for the CDR3 is TGTGCCAGCAGCTATTCGGCCTACGAGCAGTACTTC.

The genes are TRBV27 and TRBJ2-5, with 7 bases identical to TRBD1. Losses at the gene ends were 5 bases for V and 2 bases for J; bases not matched to a gene: 8. The germline CDR1 and CDR2 sequences are MNHEY and SMNVEV (reference sequence). The CDR3 extends over 15 amino acids. The CDR3 region is CASSPSDREQETQYF. The CDR3 nucleotides read TGTGCCAGCAGTCCCTCCGACAGGGAACAAGAGACCCAGTACTTC.

The chain has TRBV7-6 and TRBJ1-5; D is unresolved. CDR3 length: 14 amino acids. Germline assignment: CDR1 SGHVS and CDR2 FNYEAQ. The V and J ends lost 0 bases and 6 bases respectively, with 9 bases between them. CDR3 in DNA: TGTGCCAGCAGCTTAGCATCGGGGAGTCAGCCCCAGCATTTT. This codes for CASSLASGSQPQHF.

J is TRBJ1-2 and V is TRBV5-8; TRBD1 aligns across 7 bases. V was pared by 3 bases and J by 5 bases, with 1 base of the junction left unmatched. The CDR3 is 12 residues long. Per germline, CDR1 SGHTS and CDR2 YDEGEE. The CDR3: CASSWGQYGYTF. DNA of the CDR3: TGTGCCAGCAGCTGGGGACAGTATGGCTACACCTTC.

The V gene is TRBV7-2, the J gene TRBJ2-6; possibly TRBD1 for D (6 bases). The CDR3 length is 19 residues. Germline V gene sequence: CDR1 SGHTA, CDR2 FQGNSA. V was pared by 5 bases and J by 0 bases, with 20 bases between. CDR3 sequence: CASSPRTVTPSSGANVLTF. As DNA, the CDR3 is TGTGCCAGCAGCCCTCGGACAGTAACCCCATCCTCTGGGGCCAACGTCCTGACTTTC.

The chain is built from TRBV29-1 and TRBJ2-5; 8 bases fit TRBD1. Per the germline V gene, CDR1 is SQVTM and CDR2 is ANQGSEA. This CDR3 is 14 amino acids long. V gave up 5 bases and J gave up 6 bases; unmatched junction bases: 11. The CDR3 loop is CSVYQGAAGQTQYF. The CDR3 DNA reads as TGCAGCGTTTATCAGGGGGCGGCCGGTCAGACCCAGTACTTC. Variable domain in full (rest from reference TRBV29-1 and TRBJ2-5): SAVISQKPSRDICQRGTSLTIQCQVDSQVTMMFWYRQQPGQSLTLIATANQGSEATYESGFVIDKFPISRPNLTFSTLTVSNMSPEDSSIYLCSVYQGAAGQTQYFGPGTRLLVL.

The CDR3 DNA reads as TGTGCCAGCAGTTTATTGGGGGGAGGATCGGGCTTGTTAACCTACGAGCAGTACTTC. Amino acids: CASSLLGGGSGLLTYEQYF. V usage is TRBV28 and J usage is TRBJ2-7; D is perhaps TRBD2 (6 bases). The CDR3 has 19 residues. The germline V gene has CDR1 MDHEN and CDR2 SYDVKM. The V end lost 1 base, the J end lost 2 bases, and 24 bases lay between the germline ends. The entire variable domain, with the rest obtained from reference TRBV28 and TRBJ2-7, is as follows: DVKVTQSSRYLVKRTGEKVFLECVQDMDHENMFWYRQDPGLGLRLIYFSYDVKMKEKGDIPEGYSVSREKKERFSLILESASTNQTSMYLCASSLLGGGSGLLTYEQYFGPGTRLTVT.

This sequence joins TRBV4-3 and TRBJ2-1; 8 bases match TRBD1. V was pared by 4 bases and J by 9 bases, with 8 bases of the junction left unmatched. This CDR3 is 14 amino acids long. Germline loops: CDR1 LGHNA, CDR2 YSLEER. The CDR3 reads CASSPRGTGGEQFF. In DNA, the CDR3 is TGCGCCAGCAGCCCCCGGGGTACAGGGGGTGAGCAGTTCTTC.

This chain links TRBV7-9 with TRBJ1-1; D is uncertain. The CDR3 sequence is 13 residues long. Trimming removed 1 base at V and 1 base at J, with 4 bases between. Germline-derived CDR1 and CDR2 are SEHNR and FQNEAQ (reference sequence). CDR3 protein: CASSLVQNTEAFF. The CDR3 nucleotides are TGTGCCAGCAGCTTAGTACAGAACACTGAAGCTTTCTTT.